Each of the 25 T cell receptor beta chains below was sequenced from the same sample in a study of T-cell reconstitution after alpha-beta-depleted transplantation in children (dated by TCRdb to the mid-2010s). Receptor libraries were prepared by PCR. This sample was sequenced with an Illumina HiSeq 2500. To normalize quantification of the TCRbeta repertoire, the TCR libraries were built with molecular barcoding that relied on unique molecular identifiers. TCRdb took the public reads, trimmed them with fastp at Q25, ran MiXCR for clone calling and kept in-frame beta chains. Merged by CDR3 protein, the rows form single entries marked with the most common genes and DNA. In all, the sample holds approximately 350,000 distinct CDR3 sequences, and 13% of those were seen once. Around 4.1% of the sample is held by the ten biggest clonotypes. This sample comprised PBMCs, obtained from the stem cell graft. The receptors derive from a human donor who donated a stem cell graft to a child with Fanconi anemia.

This chain links TRBV9 with TRBJ1-4, with D tentatively TRBD1 (5 bases). CDR1 SGDLS and CDR2 YYNGEE come from the germline V gene. The CDR3 has 15 residues. The V and J ends lost 0 bases and 7 bases respectively, with 13 bases between them. The DNA for the CDR3 is TGTGCCAGCAGCGTAGGGCAGGGAGGAAGTGAAAAACTGTTTTTT. This translates into CASSVGQGGSEKLFF.

This chain connects TRBV4-2 to TRBJ2-4; possibly TRBD2 for D (5 bases). The CDR3 is made up of 15 amino acids. Trimming removed 7 bases at V and 8 bases at J, with 21 bases between. The germline gives CDR1 LGHNA, CDR2 YNFKEQ. CDR3: CASTPFVGSEHIQYF. For the CDR3, the DNA is TGTGCCAGCACCCCGTTTGTTGGGAGTGAACACATTCAGTACTTC.

This rearrangement joins TRBV19 to TRBJ2-6, with D perhaps given as TRBD1 or TRBD2 (6 bases each). The germline V gene encodes CDR1 LNHDA and CDR2 SQIVND (reference sequence). V shed 11 bases and J shed 3 bases, with 20 bases lying between them. The CDR3 covers 16 residues. The CDR3 loop is CASKTSGGDGANVLTF. In DNA form, the CDR3 reads TGTGCCTCCAAAACGTCCGGGGGCGATGGGGCCAACGTCCTGACTTTC.

This chain connects TRBV5-1 to TRBJ2-2, with 9 bases fitting TRBD2. The CDR3 loop spans 17 amino acids. Germline V gives CDR1 SGHRS, CDR2 YFSETQ. The V segment lost 0 bases and the J segment 5 bases; nucleotides outside the gene matches: 8. Written as DNA, the CDR3 is TGCGCCAGCAGCTTGGTCCTAGCGGGGCGGATGACCGGGGAGCTGTTTTTT. As protein: CASSLVLAGRMTGELFF.

The sample holds many counts of this clonotype. The chain has TRBV19 and TRBJ2-1; D may be TRBD2 (7 bases). This CDR3 is 14 amino acids long. Germline CDR1 is LNHDA and CDR2 is SQIVND (reference sequence). Deletions cut 10 bases from V and 10 bases from J, with 23 bases between. The CDR3 protein is CATQSGTTAREQFF. The CDR3 DNA sequence: TGTGCCACCCAAAGCGGGACAACAGCACGAGAGCAGTTCTTC.

The chain uses TRBV7-8 and TRBJ1-1, with a weak D call TRBD1 (6 bases). Germline CDR1 SGHVS, CDR2 FQNEAQ. This CDR3 has 13 amino acids. With 2 bases removed from V and 11 bases from J, the gap between germline ends came to 15 bases. The CDR3 loop is CASSLLLEGEAFF. For the CDR3, the DNA is TGTGCCAGCAGCTTACTGTTAGAGGGGGAGGCTTTCTTT.

This clonotype was counted between two and nine times. The rearrangement links TRBV20-1 to TRBJ2-3, with D perhaps matching TRBD2 (7 bases). With 5 bases removed from V and 1 base from J, the gap between germline ends came to 13 bases. Germline V gives CDR1 DFQATT, CDR2 SNEGSKA (reference sequence). The CDR3 loop spans 14 amino acids. This CDR3 reads CSAARGGRTDTQYF. The CDR3 DNA sequence: TGCAGTGCTGCTAGGGGGGGACGCACAGATACGCAGTATTTT.

The table lists this clonotype with many counts. The rearrangement uses TRBV20-1 and TRBJ2-7; 7 bases line up with TRBD1. Germline V gene sequence: CDR1 DFQATT, CDR2 SNEGSKA (reference sequence). Losses at the gene ends were 3 bases for V and 2 bases for J; bases not matched to a gene: 4. This CDR3 is 13 amino acids long. Written as DNA, the CDR3 is TGCAGTGCTAGGACAGGGTCCCCCTACGAGCAGTACTTC. This translates into CSARTGSPYEQYF.

The chain couples TRBV20-1 to TRBJ1-1, with TRBD1 matching 8 bases. This CDR3 contains 15 residues. V shed 3 bases and J 1 base; nucleotides not matched to a gene: 7. From germline, CDR1 is DFQATT and CDR2 SNEGSKA (reference sequence). CDR3 region: CSARETGAGNTEAFF. CDR3 coding DNA: TGCAGTGCTAGGGAGACAGGGGCCGGGAACACTGAAGCTTTCTTT.

This chain links TRBV15 with TRBJ2-1, with 12 nucleotides matching TRBD2. Germline trimming cut 3 bases from V and 8 bases from J; bases unmatched to any gene: 5. Germline lookup yields CDR1 LNHNV and CDR2 YYDKDF (reference sequence). CDR3 length equals 15 residues. CDR3 bases: TGTGCCACCAGCAGCCTAGCGGGGGGGGTGTATGAGCAGTTCTTC. Its protein is CATSSLAGGVYEQFF.

The CDR3 DNA is TGTGCCAGCAGTCCAGCCAGGTTCGGATACATTCAGTACTTC. This sequence encodes CASSPARFGYIQYF. This chain connects TRBV27 to TRBJ2-4, with D unresolved. Trimming cost V 5 bases and J 8 bases, with 16 bases left between them. The CDR3 totals 14 residues. CDR1 is MNHEY, CDR2 SMNVEV, per germline (reference sequence).

This clonotype has more than one count but fewer than ten. The chain is built from TRBV28 and TRBJ2-1; 8 bases match TRBD1. J gave up 3 bases and V 4 bases, and 8 bases lay outside the gene matches. The CDR3 runs 16 residues. Per the germline V gene, CDR1 is MDHEN and CDR2 is SYDVKM. The CDR3 region has the DNA TGTGCCAGCAGTTCGCAGGGGGCAGGGGGCTACAATGAGCAGTTCTTC. Residues: CASSSQGAGGYNEQFF.

The genes are TRBV5-6 and TRBJ2-1, with D possibly TRBD2 on 5 matching bases. The CDR3 is made up of 13 amino acids. The germline V gene encodes CDR1 SGHDT and CDR2 YYEEEE. V was pared by 7 bases and J by 2 bases, with 10 bases between. The CDR3 DNA sequence: TGTGCCAGCTCGAGGGTTGCCTACAATGAGCAGTTCTTC. Protein sequence: CASSRVAYNEQFF.

This clonotype was seen at least ten times. This chain uses TRBV28 with TRBJ2-1; 9 bases match TRBD2. Germline-derived CDR1 and CDR2 are MDHEN and SYDVKM. V gave up 3 bases and J gave up 6 bases; unmatched junction bases: 18. CDR3 length: 19 amino acids. CDR3: CASSFWDFMAGGPGNEQFF. The DNA of the CDR3 is TGTGCCAGCAGTTTTTGGGATTTTATGGCGGGGGGGCCGGGCAATGAGCAGTTCTTC.

This clonotype was seen a handful of times. The chain employs TRBV20-1 and TRBJ1-1, with 7 bases matching TRBD1. The CDR3 has 16 amino acids. Per germline, CDR1 DFQATT and CDR2 SNEGSKA (reference sequence). J gave up 2 bases and V 1 base, and 10 bases lay outside the gene matches. The CDR3 region is CSARAVLDRANTEAFF. CDR3 bases: TGCAGTGCTAGAGCGGTACTTGACAGGGCCAACACTGAAGCTTTCTTT.

This chain uses TRBV3-1 with TRBJ1-5, with D perhaps matching TRBD1 (6 bases). Trimming removed 1 base from V and 9 bases from J, with 10 bases in between. This CDR3 comprises 13 residues. Germline CDR1 LGHDT, CDR2 YNNKEL (reference sequence). CDR3 protein: CASSQGTETPQHF. CDR3 DNA sequence: TGTGCCAGCAGCCAAGGGACAGAAACGCCCCAGCATTTT.

This clonotype was observed many times. The V gene is TRBV7-2, the J gene TRBJ1-2; 8 bases are a match to TRBD1. Looked up from germline, CDR1 is SGHTA and CDR2 is FQGNSA. V lost 5 bases to trimming and J lost 8 bases; unmatched junction nucleotides: 7. CDR3 size: 13 residues. CDR3 nucleotide sequence: TGTGCCAGCAGCGGAACAGGGGGTTTCGGCTACACCTTC. This encodes CASSGTGGFGYTF.

This clonotype was counted a few times. The gene calls are TRBV5-5 and TRBJ1-1; D is unresolved. This CDR3 spans 15 amino acids. Germline V gives CDR1 SGHKS, CDR2 YYEKEE (reference sequence). V lost 6 bases and J lost 0, with 15 bases in between. The CDR3 bases are TGTGCCAGCACCAACCCCGCGGGTATGAACACTGAAGCTTTCTTT. The encoded protein is CASTNPAGMNTEAFF.

A few counts support this clonotype. The chain carries TRBV7-2 and TRBJ1-4, with a weak D call TRBD1 (5 bases). Trimming pared 4 bases from V and 5 bases from J, leaving 20 bases between. The CDR3 totals 17 residues. Germline CDR1 reads SGHTA; CDR2 reads FQGNSA. The CDR3 nucleotides read TGTGCCAGCAGCTCTCCCGTTCATACAGGACGCAATGAAAAACTGTTTTTT. Translation: CASSSPVHTGRNEKLFF.

With respect to this clonotype: At one of its ends the junction is not consistent with the germline gene, which may arise from a read error. V gene TRBV5-6 combines with J gene TRBJ2-5; D could derive from TRBD1 or TRBD2 (5 bases each). Germline loops: CDR1 SGHDT, CDR2 YYEEEE. The CDR3 contains 15 residues. The CDR3 loop is CAGSFPDGAGRAQYF. The CDR3 nucleotides are TGTGCCGGCAGCTTTCCAGACGGGGCCGGTCGGGCCCAGTACTTC.

This clonotype has more than one count but fewer than ten. The rearrangement links TRBV6-1 to TRBJ2-2; no reliable D call. V was clipped by 4 bases and J by 6 bases, with 9 bases between them. Germline V lookup: CDR1 MNHNS, CDR2 SASEGT. This CDR3 comprises 13 residues. The CDR3 here is CASSGWVAGELFF. CDR3 DNA sequence: TGTGCCAGCAGTGGTTGGGTGGCCGGGGAGCTGTTTTTT.

The CDR3 loop reads CASSLGSREHEQYF. CDR3 in DNA: TGTGCCAGCAGCTTAGGGTCCAGGGAGCACGAGCAGTACTTC. V usage is TRBV7-8 and J usage is TRBJ2-7; the D call may be TRBD1 or TRBD2 (5 bases each). The germline CDR1 and CDR2 sequences are SGHVS and FQNEAQ. The germline V and J ends were trimmed by 1 base and 5 bases, with 12 bases remaining between them. The CDR3 loop spans 14 amino acids.

The chain couples TRBV6-6 to TRBJ2-5; TRBD1 might be the D (5 bases). Germline V gene data show CDR1 as MNHNY and CDR2 as SVGAGI (reference sequence). Trimming removed 3 bases from V and 4 bases from J, with 9 bases in between. This CDR3 has 13 amino acids. The DNA for the CDR3 is TGTGCCAGCAGTTATAGGCAGGGAGAGACCCAGTACTTC. Translated, it gives CASSYRQGETQYF.

This chain uses TRBV10-3 with TRBJ2-4, with TRBD2 identical over 10 bases. CDR3 length: 16 amino acids. J gave up 6 bases and V 0 bases, and 5 bases lay outside the gene matches. The V gene's germline CDR1 is ENHRY and CDR2 SYGVKD. CDR3 bases: TGTGCCATCAGTGAGTCAGGGACTAGCGATGGAAACATTCAGTACTTC. Translated: CAISESGTSDGNIQYF.

This clonotype appeared many times. The chain uses TRBV29-1 and TRBJ2-1; 11 bases align to TRBD1. Germline-derived CDR1 and CDR2 are SQVTM and ANQGSEA. This CDR3 has 15 residues. Unmatched junction bases numbered 0, after V lost 1 base and J lost 1 base. CDR3 DNA: TGCAGCGTTGAAGGGGACAGGGGGTCCTACAATGAGCAGTTCTTC. Protein sequence: CSVEGDRGSYNEQFF.